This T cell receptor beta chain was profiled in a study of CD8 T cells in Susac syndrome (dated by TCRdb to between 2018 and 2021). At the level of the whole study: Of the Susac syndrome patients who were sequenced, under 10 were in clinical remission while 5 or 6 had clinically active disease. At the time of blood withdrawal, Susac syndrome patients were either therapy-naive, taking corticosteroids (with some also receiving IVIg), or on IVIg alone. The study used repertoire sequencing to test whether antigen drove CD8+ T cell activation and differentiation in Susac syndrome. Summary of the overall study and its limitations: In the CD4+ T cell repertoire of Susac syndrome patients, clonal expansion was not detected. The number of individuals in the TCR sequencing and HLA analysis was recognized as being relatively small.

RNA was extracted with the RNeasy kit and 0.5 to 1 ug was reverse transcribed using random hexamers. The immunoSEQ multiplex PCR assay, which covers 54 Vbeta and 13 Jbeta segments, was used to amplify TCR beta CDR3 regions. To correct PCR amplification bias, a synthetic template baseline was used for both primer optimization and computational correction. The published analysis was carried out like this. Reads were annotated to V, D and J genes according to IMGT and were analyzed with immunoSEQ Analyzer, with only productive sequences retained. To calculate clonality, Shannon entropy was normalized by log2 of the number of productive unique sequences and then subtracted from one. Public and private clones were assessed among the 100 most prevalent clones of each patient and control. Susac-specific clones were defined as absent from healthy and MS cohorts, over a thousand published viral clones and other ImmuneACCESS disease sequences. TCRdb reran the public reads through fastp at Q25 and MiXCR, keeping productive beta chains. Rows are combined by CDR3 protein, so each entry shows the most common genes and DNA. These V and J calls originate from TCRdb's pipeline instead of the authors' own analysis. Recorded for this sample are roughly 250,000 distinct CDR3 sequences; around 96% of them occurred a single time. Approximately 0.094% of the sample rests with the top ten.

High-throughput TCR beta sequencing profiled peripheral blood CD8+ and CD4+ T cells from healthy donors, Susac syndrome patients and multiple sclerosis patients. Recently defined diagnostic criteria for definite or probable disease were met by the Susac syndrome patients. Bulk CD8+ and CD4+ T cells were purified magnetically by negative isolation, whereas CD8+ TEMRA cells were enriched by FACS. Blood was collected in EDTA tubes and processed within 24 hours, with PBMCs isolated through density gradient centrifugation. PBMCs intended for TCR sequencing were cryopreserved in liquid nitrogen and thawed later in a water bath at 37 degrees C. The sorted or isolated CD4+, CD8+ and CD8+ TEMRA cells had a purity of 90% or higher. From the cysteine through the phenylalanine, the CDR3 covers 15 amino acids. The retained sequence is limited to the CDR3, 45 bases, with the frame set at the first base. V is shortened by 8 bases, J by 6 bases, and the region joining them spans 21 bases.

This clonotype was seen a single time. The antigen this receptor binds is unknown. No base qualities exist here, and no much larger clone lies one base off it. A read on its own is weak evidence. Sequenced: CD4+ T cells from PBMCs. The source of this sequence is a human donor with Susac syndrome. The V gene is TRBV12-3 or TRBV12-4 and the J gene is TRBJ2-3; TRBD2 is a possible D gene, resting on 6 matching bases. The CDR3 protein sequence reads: CASGRLHGGSDTQYF. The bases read TGTGCCAGCGGGAGGCTACACGGGGGTTCGGATACGCAGTATTTT.